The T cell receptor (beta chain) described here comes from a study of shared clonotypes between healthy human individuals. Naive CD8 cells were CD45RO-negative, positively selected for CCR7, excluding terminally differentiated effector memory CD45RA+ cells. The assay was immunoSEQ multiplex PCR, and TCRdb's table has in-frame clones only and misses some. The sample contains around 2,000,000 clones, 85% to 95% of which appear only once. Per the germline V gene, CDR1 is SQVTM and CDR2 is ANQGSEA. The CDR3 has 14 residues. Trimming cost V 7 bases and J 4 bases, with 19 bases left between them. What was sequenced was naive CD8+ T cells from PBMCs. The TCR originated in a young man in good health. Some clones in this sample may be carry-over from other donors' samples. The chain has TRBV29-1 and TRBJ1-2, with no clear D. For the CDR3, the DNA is TGCAGCGCCGGCCCTTTTGGACCTAGCTATGGCTACACCTTC. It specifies CSAGPFGPSYGYTF.